The sample holds a few counts of the clone carrying this T cell receptor beta chain. The sample comes from a study of human T cells and chemical hapten exposure. From the RACE reads, TCRdb called clonotypes with MiXCR, one entry per CDR3 protein. The table has about 93,000 distinct CDR3 sequences, just under 9% seen once. Germline CDR1 and CDR2: SGHTA and FQGTGA. V was trimmed by 0 bases and J by 0 bases, leaving 10 bases between them. The CDR3 sequence is 16 residues long. Time point defined: healthy volunteer bleed at 2 weeks. The authors' total RNA extraction used unfractionated whole blood. This clonotype originated in a female donor in good health. Some clones in this sample may be carry-over from other donors' samples. The sample comprised whole blood. J is TRBJ2-3 and V is TRBV7-3; D is possibly TRBD2 (5 bases). The CDR3 loop reads CASSLTMGGSTDTQYF. CDR3 nucleotide sequence: TGTGCCAGCAGCTTAACGATGGGCGGGAGCACAGATACGCAGTATTTT.